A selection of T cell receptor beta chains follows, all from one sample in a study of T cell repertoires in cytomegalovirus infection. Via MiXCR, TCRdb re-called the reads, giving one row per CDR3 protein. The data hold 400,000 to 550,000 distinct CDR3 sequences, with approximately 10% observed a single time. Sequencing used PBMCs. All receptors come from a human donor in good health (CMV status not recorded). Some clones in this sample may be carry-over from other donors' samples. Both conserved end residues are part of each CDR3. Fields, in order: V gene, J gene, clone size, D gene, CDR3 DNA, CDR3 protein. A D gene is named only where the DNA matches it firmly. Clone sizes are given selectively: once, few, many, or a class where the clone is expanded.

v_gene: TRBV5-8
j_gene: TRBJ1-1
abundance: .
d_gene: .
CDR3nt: TGTGCCAGCAGCGACGGAATGGGGCGAACTGAAGCTTTCTTT
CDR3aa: CASSDGMGRTEAFF

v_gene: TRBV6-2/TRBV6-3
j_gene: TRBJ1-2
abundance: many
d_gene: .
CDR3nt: TGTGCCAGCAGTTACTCGGGGCAGACGTATGGCTACACCTTC
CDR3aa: CASSYSGQTYGYTF

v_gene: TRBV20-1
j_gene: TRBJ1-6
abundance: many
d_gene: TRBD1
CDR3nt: TGCAGTGCCAGACCCGGGACAGGGGGCCCGCCGGGCGGTTCACCCCTCCACTTT
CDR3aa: CSARPGTGGPPGGSPLHF

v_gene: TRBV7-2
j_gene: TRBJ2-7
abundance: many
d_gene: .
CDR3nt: TGTGCCAGCAGCTTCTCGAGGGGCCAGGCCTACGAGCAGTACTTC
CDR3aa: CASSFSRGQAYEQYF

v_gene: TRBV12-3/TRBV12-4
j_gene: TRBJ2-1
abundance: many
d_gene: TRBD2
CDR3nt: TGTGCCAGCAGCCAGTTGGGGCGGGGGGGTGTGAATGAGCAGTTCTTC
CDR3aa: CASSQLGRGGVNEQFF

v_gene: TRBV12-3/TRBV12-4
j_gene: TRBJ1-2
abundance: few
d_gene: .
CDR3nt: TGTGCCAGCAGCTTTGGGACATTCTATGGCTACACCTTC
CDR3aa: CASSFGTFYGYTF

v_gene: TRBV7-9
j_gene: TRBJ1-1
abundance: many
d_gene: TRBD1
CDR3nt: TGTGCCAGCAGCTTAACAGGGGGCTGGGGTGGGAACACTGAAGCTTTCTTT
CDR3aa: CASSLTGGWGGNTEAFF

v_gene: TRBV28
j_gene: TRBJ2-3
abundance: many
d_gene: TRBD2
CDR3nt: TGTGCCAGCAGTCCGAGACTTGCGGGAGTTAGCGCAGATACGCAGTATTTT
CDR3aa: CASSPRLAGVSADTQYF

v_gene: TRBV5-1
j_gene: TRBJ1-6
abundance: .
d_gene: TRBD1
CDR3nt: TGCGCCAGCAGCTTCGCCGGGACAGGGGGCGGGAATTCACCCCTCCACTTT
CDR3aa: CASSFAGTGGGNSPLHF

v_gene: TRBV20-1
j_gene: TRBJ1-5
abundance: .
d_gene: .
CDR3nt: TGCAGTGCTAGCCGGGTGAGGGACCAGCCCCAGCATTTT
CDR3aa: CSASRVRDQPQHF

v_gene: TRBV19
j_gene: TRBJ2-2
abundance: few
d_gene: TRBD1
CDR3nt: TGTGCCAGTAGGCCCCCGGGACAGGAAGGCACCGGGGAGCTGTTTTTT
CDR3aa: CASRPPGQEGTGELFF

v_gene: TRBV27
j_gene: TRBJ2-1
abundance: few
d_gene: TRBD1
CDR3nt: TGTGCCAGCAGGCAGGGGGCAAATCCCTACAATGAGCAGTTCTTC
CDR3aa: CASRQGANPYNEQFF